This is a list of T cell receptor beta chains from one sample in a study of cytomegalovirus exposure and HLA in healthy donors. Sequenced by immunoSEQ multiplex PCR; TCRdb stores in-frame clones only, minus some. The sample holds about 200,000 clones, about 86% seen once. The sample comprised PBMCs. The receptors derive from a woman aged 25 to 39 in good health and CMV-seronegative. The CDR3 runs from the conserved cysteine through the conserved F or W. The order of the fields is V gene, clone size, CDR3 protein. Clone size, where shown, is once, few, many, or a class for clones that have expanded.

>TRBV7-7|.
CASSSLAEETQYF
>TRBV7-3|.
CASSLGLAGGTGELFF
>TRBV9|.
CASSVDVDSEAFF
>TRBV6-1|.
CASSEIPDLLEQYF
>TRBV7-7|.
CASSQDRFTDTQYF
>TRBV4-1|.
CASSQVGSAEYEQYF
>TRBV9|.
CASSVGGQGLLGYTF
>TRBV19|.
CASSARRREGRETQYF
>TRBV5-1|.
CASSDTSGGEQYF
>TRBV28|.
CASSAGTGDPRGYTF
>TRBV11-2|once
CASSFLAADNEQFF
>TRBV28|.
CASSLGQSQETQYF
>TRBV19|.
CASRQGPGGEQYF
>TRBV5-8|.
CASSLGQGLETQYF
>TRBV10-1|.
CASRQSTYEQYF
>TRBV28|.
CASSKRQVAAPSYEQYF
>TRBV7-9|once
CASILLAAVATDTQYF